The 23 T cell receptor beta chains given below trace back to one sample, sequenced in a study of human T cells and chemical hapten exposure. TCRdb reprocessed the RACE reads via MiXCR and lists one record per CDR3 protein. The table has roughly 32,000 distinct CDR3 sequences, 5% to 6% seen once; the top ten hold 4.5% to 7%. Time point indicated: patch test 3, about 24 weeks after DPC sensitization. Specified treatment: therapeutic diphenylcyclopropenone sensitization with weekly scalp DPC. The input for sequencing was whole blood, taken in connection with sensitization to the hapten diphenylcyclopropenone (DPC). The origin of the receptors is a man aged 30 to 39 with alopecia areata. Some clones in this sample may be carry-over from other donors' samples.

This clonotype was seen many times. The gene calls are TRBV6-5 and TRBJ2-2; 10 bases fit TRBD2. The CDR3 spans 14 residues. Germline trimming cut 6 bases from V and 4 bases from J; bases unmatched to any gene: 2. Germline V gives CDR1 MNHEY, CDR2 SVGAGI. CDR3 protein: CASRLAGFTGELFF. The DNA of the CDR3 is TGTGCCAGCAGACTAGCGGGATTCACCGGGGAGCTGTTTTTT.

This clonotype was counted ten times or more. The chain has TRBV4-3 and TRBJ2-2; TRBD2 agrees at 13 bases. There are 15 residues in the CDR3. CDR1 LGHNA and CDR2 YSLEER come from the germline V gene. The V and J ends lost 7 bases and 8 bases, in that order; junction bases with no gene match: 7. CDR3 coding DNA: TGCGCCAGCACTCGGACTAGCGGGGGCGCGGGGGAGCTGTTTTTT. Translation gives CASTRTSGGAGELFF.

This clonotype was counted many times. V and J are TRBV28 and TRBJ2-5; the D call may be TRBD1 or TRBD2 (5 bases each). Germline values: CDR1 MDHEN, CDR2 SYDVKM. V was shortened by 6 bases and J by 3 bases, with 11 bases between the two germline ends. The CDR3 has 13 amino acids. The CDR3, as DNA: TGTGCCAGCAGCTTGGGACCCAAAGAGACCCAGTACTTC. Amino acid sequence: CASSLGPKETQYF.

This clonotype has more than one count but fewer than ten. With a much larger clone just one base away, this may be a read error. This chain joins TRBV6-5 and TRBJ2-3; 9 bases match TRBD1. J lost 5 bases, V lost 7 bases, and 10 bases had no gene match. CDR3 size: 15 residues. Germline assignment: CDR1 MNHEY and CDR2 SVGAGI. The CDR3 DNA reads as TGTGCCAGCAAAAATACGGGACAGGGCTTAGATACGCAGTATTTT. Translation: CASKNTGQGLDTQYF.

This clonotype has a count of ten or more. V and J are TRBV18 and TRBJ2-7; 9 nucleotides line up with TRBD2. The V segment lost 3 bases and the J segment 4 bases; nucleotides outside the gene matches: 13. There are 17 residues in the CDR3. Per the germline V gene, CDR1 is KGHSH and CDR2 is LQKENI. For the CDR3, the DNA is TGTGCCAGCTCACCCCCGACAGCGGGAGGAAGTGTGTACGAGCAGTACTTC. Amino acid sequence: CASSPPTAGGSVYEQYF.

Ten or more counts support this clonotype. V and J are TRBV10-3 and TRBJ2-5; 9 bases line up with TRBD1. Germline CDR1 and CDR2: ENHRY and SYGVKD. With V trimmed by 0 bases and J by 4 bases, 9 bases remained unmatched. The CDR3 consists of 17 residues. CDR3 amino acids: CAISESPGTGKGETQYF. CDR3 nucleotides: TGTGCCATCAGTGAGTCCCCCGGGACAGGGAAAGGAGAGACCCAGTACTTC.

This clonotype was observed many times. CDR3 nucleotides: TGTGCCAGCGCTGACAGTCTCAATCAGCCCCAGCATTTT. This gives the protein CASADSLNQPQHF. J is TRBJ1-5 and V is TRBV12-3 or TRBV12-4; a weak D match, TRBD1 (5 bases). Trimming took off 8 bases at V and 3 bases at J, with 11 bases between the two ends. The CDR3 consists of 13 residues.

Many counts were recorded for this clonotype. The chain combines TRBV6-5 with TRBJ1-1, with TRBD1 matching 8 bases. Germline CDR1 is MNHEY and CDR2 is SVGAGI. Trimming removed 0 bases from V and 7 bases from J; junction bases left unmatched: 7. The CDR3 runs to 15 residues. The CDR3 DNA reads TGTGCCAGCAGTTACTCAGGACAGGGCCCATATGAAGCTTTCTTT. Its translation: CASSYSGQGPYEAFF.

This chain uses TRBV6-5 with TRBJ2-7; weak D call: TRBD1 (6 bases). The CDR3 has 12 residues. Trimming took 10 bases from V and 0 from J, leaving 10 bases between them. Germline CDR1 is MNHEY and CDR2 is SVGAGI. CDR3 sequence: CATPDSSYEQYF. The CDR3 nucleotides are TGTGCCACGCCGGACAGCTCCTACGAGCAGTACTTC.

This clonotype was seen at least ten times. The chain employs TRBV14 and TRBJ2-1; D gene unclear. The CDR3 sequence is 14 residues long. V lost 4 bases to trimming and J lost 6 bases, with 13 bases between them. CDR1 is SGHDN, CDR2 FVKESK, per germline. In DNA form, the CDR3 reads TGTGCCAGCAGCCCCATGAGGATAAGCAATGAGCAGTTCTTC. Its translation is CASSPMRISNEQFF.

This clonotype rates as medium-sized. The CDR3 reads CASSLMDGNNEQFF. The CDR3, as DNA: TGCGCCAGCAGCCTCATGGACGGTAACAATGAGCAGTTCTTC. The chain has TRBV4-1 and TRBJ2-1; no clear D gene. The CDR3 covers 14 residues. V was shortened by 4 bases and J by 5 bases, with 12 bases between the two germline ends. Germline values: CDR1 MGHRA, CDR2 YSYEKL.

This clonotype was seen repeatedly, ten times or more. V usage is TRBV19 and J usage is TRBJ1-2; D gene uncertain. The CDR3 totals 13 residues. CDR1 is LNHDA, CDR2 SQIVND, per germline (reference sequence). Trimming removed 2 bases at V and 6 bases at J, with 10 bases between. The CDR3 bases are TGTGCCAGTAGTATAAACCTCGAAGATGGCTACACCTTC. It translates to CASSINLEDGYTF.

This clonotype has ten or more counts. V and J are TRBV7-6 and TRBJ2-7, with D possibly TRBD1 on 6 matching bases. The CDR3 runs to 16 residues. Trimming pared 1 base from V and 0 bases from J, leaving 13 bases between. Germline V gene lookup returns CDR1 SGHVS and CDR2 FNYEAQ. DNA for the CDR3: TGTGCCAGCAGCTTAGGTCGACAGGCCCCCTCCTACGAGCAGTACTTC. Translating gives CASSLGRQAPSYEQYF.

This clonotype was counted many times. The J gene is TRBJ1-1, the V gene TRBV2; 8 positions match TRBD1. This CDR3 region has 14 residues. The germline CDR1 and CDR2 sequences are SNHLY and FYNNEI. The V segment lost 5 bases and the J segment 2 bases; nucleotides outside the gene matches: 4. This CDR3 reads CASSRQGSNTEAFF. CDR3 DNA: TGTGCCAGCAGTCGACAGGGGTCAAACACTGAAGCTTTCTTT. The full variable domain, with the rest looked up from reference TRBV2 and TRBJ1-1, is EPEVTQTPSHQVTQMGQEVILRCVPISNHLYFYWYRQILGQKVEFLVSFYNNEISEKSEIFDDQFSVERPDGSNFTLKIRSTKLEDSAMYFCASSRQGSNTEAFFGQGTRLTVV.

Many counts were recorded for this clonotype. The chain joins TRBV24-1 to TRBJ1-5, with D unresolved. Trimming cost V 4 bases and J 5 bases, with 8 bases left between them. Germline values: CDR1 KGHDR, CDR2 SFDVKD. This CDR3 region has 13 residues. CDR3 sequence: CATSDNEDQPQHF. The DNA for the CDR3 is TGTGCCACCAGTGACAATGAGGATCAGCCCCAGCATTTT.

This clonotype was seen many times. The rearrangement links TRBV20-1 to TRBJ2-3; 12 nucleotides agree with TRBD2. This CDR3 is 18 amino acids long. V trimming: 1 base; J trimming: 2 bases; junction bases outside the gene matches: 10. Germline CDR1 is DFQATT and CDR2 is SNEGSKA (reference sequence). CDR3 protein: CSARGGLAGGPSTDTQYF. The CDR3 bases are TGCAGTGCTAGAGGGGGGCTAGCGGGAGGGCCATCCACAGATACGCAGTATTTT.

This clonotype was recorded at least ten times. The chain couples TRBV7-2 to TRBJ2-7; 8 nucleotides match TRBD2. Trimming at V came to 5 bases and at J to 3 bases, leaving 12 bases not matched to a gene. Per the germline V gene, CDR1 is SGHTA and CDR2 is FQGNSA. The length of the CDR3 is 16 residues. The CDR3 is CASSPAGAGGGYEQYF. The CDR3 region has the DNA TGTGCCAGCAGCCCCGCCGGGGCGGGGGGTGGCTACGAGCAGTACTTC.

This clonotype was observed at least ten times. The genes are TRBV18 and TRBJ1-5, with 7 bases fitting TRBD1. The germline V gene has CDR1 KGHSH and CDR2 LQKENI. V trimming: 4 bases; J trimming: 7 bases; junction bases outside the gene matches: 4. The CDR3 covers 13 residues. The CDR3 sequence: CASSRDRDQPQHF. In nucleotides, the CDR3 is TGTGCCAGCTCACGAGACAGGGACCAGCCCCAGCATTTT.

The sample holds many counts of this clonotype. The chain links TRBV10-3 to TRBJ2-3; TRBD2 agrees at 9 bases. In germline, CDR1 is ENHRY, CDR2 SYGVKD. J was trimmed by 4 bases and V by 2 bases; bases with no gene match: 7. The CDR3 length is 16 residues. This chain's CDR3 is CAISEGRGGAPDTQYF. The DNA for the CDR3 is TGTGCCATCAGTGAGGGGCGCGGGGGGGCCCCAGATACGCAGTATTTT.

In this sample, this clonotype turned up many times. This chain connects TRBV4-3 to TRBJ2-3; a possible D gene is TRBD1 (6 bases). V lost 2 bases and J 1 base, leaving 10 bases between the germline ends. Germline V gives CDR1 LGHNA, CDR2 YSLEER. The CDR3 has 15 amino acids. As DNA, the CDR3 is TGCGCCAGCAGCCAACTGGCAGGGGGCACAGATACGCAGTATTTT. Translated, it gives CASSQLAGGTDTQYF.

This clonotype was found many times. The J gene is TRBJ2-5, the V gene TRBV4-2, with D tentatively TRBD1 (6 bases). The CDR3 is 16 residues long. Germline V gives CDR1 LGHNA, CDR2 YNFKEQ. Trimming cost V 4 bases and J 5 bases, with 20 bases left between them. CDR3 DNA sequence: TGTGCCAGCAGCCGGGGGCCCACAGGGAGCCAGGAGACCCAGTACTTC. Its translation: CASSRGPTGSQETQYF.

This clonotype was recorded at least ten times. This rearrangement joins TRBV12-3 or TRBV12-4 to TRBJ2-1; 8 positions match TRBD1. Losses at the gene ends were 5 bases for V and 7 bases for J; bases not matched to a gene: 4. This CDR3 comprises 13 residues. In DNA, the CDR3 is TGTGCCAGCAGTCCGGGACAGGAAAATGAGCAGTTCTTC. Translated: CASSPGQENEQFF.

In its sample, this clonotype was seen many times. The V gene is TRBV10-3, the J gene TRBJ1-3, with a possible D match to TRBD1 (6 bases). The germline gives CDR1 ENHRY, CDR2 SYGVKD. Between the trimmed V and J ends, which lost 4 bases and 0 bases, there was a span of 7 bases. This CDR3 spans 14 amino acids. The CDR3 nucleotides read TGTGCCATCAGTGGACAGGACTCTGGAAACACCATATATTTT. It translates to CAISGQDSGNTIYF.